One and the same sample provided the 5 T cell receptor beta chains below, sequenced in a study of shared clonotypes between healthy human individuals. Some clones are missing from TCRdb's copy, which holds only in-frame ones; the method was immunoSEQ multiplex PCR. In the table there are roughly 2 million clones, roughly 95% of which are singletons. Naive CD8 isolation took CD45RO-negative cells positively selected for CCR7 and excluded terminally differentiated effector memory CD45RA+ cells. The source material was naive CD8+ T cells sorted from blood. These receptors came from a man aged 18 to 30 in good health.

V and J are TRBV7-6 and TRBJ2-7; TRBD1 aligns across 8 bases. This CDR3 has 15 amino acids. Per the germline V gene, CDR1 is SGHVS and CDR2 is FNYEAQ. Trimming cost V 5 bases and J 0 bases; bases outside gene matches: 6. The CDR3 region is CASSRGTGSSYEQYF. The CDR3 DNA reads TGTGCCAGCAGCCGAGGGACAGGCAGCTCCTACGAGCAGTACTTC.

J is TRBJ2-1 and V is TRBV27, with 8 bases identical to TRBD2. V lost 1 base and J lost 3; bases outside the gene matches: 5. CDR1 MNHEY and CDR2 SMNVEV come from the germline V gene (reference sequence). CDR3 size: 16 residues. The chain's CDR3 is CASSLLAGSGYNEQFF. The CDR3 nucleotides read TGTGCCAGCAGTTTATTAGCGGGATCCGGCTACAATGAGCAGTTCTTC.

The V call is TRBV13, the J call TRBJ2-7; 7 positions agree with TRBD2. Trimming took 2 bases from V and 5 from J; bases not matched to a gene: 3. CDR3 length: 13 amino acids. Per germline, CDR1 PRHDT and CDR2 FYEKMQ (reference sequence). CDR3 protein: CASSLPAGDEQYF. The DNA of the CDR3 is TGTGCCAGCAGCTTACCTGCGGGGGACGAGCAGTACTTC.

CDR3 DNA: TGTGCCGCCAAGGGGAGGGACCGGGGCACTGAAGCTTTCTTT. Protein product: CAAKGRDRGTEAFF. This chain connects TRBV6-1 to TRBJ1-1; maybe TRBD1 (5 bases). Germline CDR1 is MNHNS and CDR2 is SASEGT. There are 14 residues in the CDR3. V shed 11 bases and J shed 4 bases, with 20 bases lying between them.

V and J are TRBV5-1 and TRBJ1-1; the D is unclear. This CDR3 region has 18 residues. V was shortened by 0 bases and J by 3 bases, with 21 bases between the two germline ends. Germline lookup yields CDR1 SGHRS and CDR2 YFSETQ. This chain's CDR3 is CASSLGLPALLKHTEAFF. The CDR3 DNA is TGCGCCAGCAGCTTGGGACTTCCCGCGTTGCTAAAACACACTGAAGCTTTCTTT.